This TCR beta chain was sequenced in a study of Ad26.COV2.S vaccination and SARS-CoV-2 variants. Some clones are missing from TCRdb's copy, which holds only in-frame ones; the method was immunoSEQ multiplex PCR. The table has a few hundred thousand clones, about 83% seen once; the top ten hold nearly 7.5%. The CDR3 covers 13 residues. V lost 4 bases, J lost 1 base, and 5 bases lay in between. CDR1 and CDR2 from the germline V gene are LGHNA and YSLEER. Treatment defined: some 19 received Ad26.COV2.S at low or high dose, single or two shots; 5 received placebo; per-sample allocation not given. Collection of samples fell on day 63 after the first vaccine or placebo injection.

The sequencing used peripheral blood, collected in a trial of Ad26.COV2.S vaccine versus placebo. The sequence was collected from a person aged 18-60 years who received the Ad26.COV2.S COVID-19 vaccine or a placebo. The chain couples TRBV4-3 to TRBJ1-5; D not resolved. In nucleotides, the CDR3 is TGCGCCAGCAGCCGGGAGAGCAATCAGCCCCAGCATTTT. Translating gives CASSRESNQPQHF.